This T cell receptor beta chain was recorded in a study of blood T cell repertoires in COVID-19. Across the study: Collection of acute and convalescent COVID-19 samples took place in the United States, Italy and Spain. PBMCs, B-cell-depleted T cells, or T cells provided the cDNA or gDNA that made up the material.

This CDR3 region has 11 residues. Trimming cost V 5 bases and J 8 bases, with 9 bases left between them. Germline-derived CDR1 and CDR2 are MNHEY and SVGAGI. Authors' analysis steps: Estimation of nucleated cell counts relied on the amplification of reference gene primers. The table came from immunoSEQ multiplex PCR; TCRdb's copy has only in-frame clones and leaves some out. V and J calls and clone size come straight from that table; D and trimming were deduced from the DNA. The sample contains approximately 29,000 clones, roughly nine tenths of which appear only once. Sequences were obtained from peripheral blood. The chain joins TRBV6-5 to TRBJ1-1, with D hard to call. This TCR derives from a man between 65 and 79 years old with active COVID-19. DNA of the CDR3: TGTGCCAGCAGTACATCGACAGAAGCTTTCTTT. Translation gives CASSTSTEAFF.